A single sample is the source of the 18 T cell receptor beta chains below, sequenced in a study of control samples from healthy donors and cancer patients. The assay was immunoSEQ multiplex PCR, and TCRdb's table has in-frame clones only and misses some. The sample includes 150,000 to 200,000 clones, approximately 92% of them seen just once. Sample: blood. The receptors stem from a young man in good health.

The gene calls are TRBV12-3 or TRBV12-4 and TRBJ1-6; weak D call: TRBD1 (6 bases). This CDR3 spans 13 amino acids. The V end lost 6 bases, the J end lost 6 bases, and 9 bases lay between the germline ends. The CDR3 nucleotides read TGTGCCAGCAGAAGACAGGTTAATTCACCCCTCCACTTT. This codes for CASRRQVNSPLHF.

V gene TRBV4-2 combines with J gene TRBJ1-4, with D unclear. CDR3 size: 17 residues. Trimming removed 0 bases at V and 1 base at J, with 12 bases between. Germline assignment: CDR1 LGHNA and CDR2 YNFKEQ. In DNA form, the CDR3 reads TGTGCCAGCAGCCAAGAATGGGTCGGTGGAACTAATGAAAAACTGTTTTTT. This gives the protein CASSQEWVGGTNEKLFF.

This chain joins TRBV11-2 and TRBJ1-1; D is undetermined. The CDR3 contains 13 residues. V lost 3 bases to trimming and J lost 4 bases, with 9 bases between them. The germline V gene has CDR1 SGHAT and CDR2 FQNNGV. The CDR3 is CASSLGQSTEAFF. CDR3 DNA sequence: TGTGCCAGCAGCTTGGGCCAGAGCACTGAAGCTTTCTTT.

CDR3 in DNA: TGTGCCAGCAGCTTGACAGTCTACGAGCAGTACTTC. Residues: CASSLTVYEQYF. The V and J genes are TRBV14 and TRBJ2-7, with a possible D match to TRBD1 (5 bases). CDR3 length: 12 residues. Trimming stripped 5 bases from V and 3 bases from J, with 8 bases between. Germline V gene data show CDR1 as SGHDN and CDR2 as FVKESK.

This sequence joins TRBV15 and TRBJ1-4; D not resolved. There are 13 residues in the CDR3. CDR1 and CDR2 (germline): LNHNV, YYDKDF (reference sequence). Trimming removed 8 bases from V and 4 bases from J, with 11 bases in between. In DNA, the CDR3 is TGTGCCACCTGCCGGGCTTATAATGAAAAACTGTTTTTT. Protein: CATCRAYNEKLFF.

This sequence joins TRBV30 and TRBJ1-1; no definite D call. This CDR3 has 13 residues. Trimming removed 1 base at V and 1 base at J, with 7 bases between. The germline V gene encodes CDR1 GTSNPN and CDR2 SVGIG (reference sequence). Here the CDR3 DNA reads TGTGCCTGGAGTGGACCGACGAACACTGAAGCTTTCTTT. This gives the protein CAWSGPTNTEAFF. The full variable domain, rest sourced from reference TRBV30 and TRBJ1-1, is SQTIHQWPATLVQPVGSPLSLECTVEGTSNPNLYWYRQAAGRGLQLLFYSVGIGQISSEVPQNLSASRPQDRQFILSSKKLLLSDSGFYLCAWSGPTNTEAFFGQGTRLTVV.

The chain has TRBV28 and TRBJ2-1, with 10 bases that match TRBD1. CDR1 and CDR2 from the germline V gene are MDHEN and SYDVKM. Unmatched junction bases numbered 16, after V lost 4 bases and J lost 7 bases. The CDR3 covers 18 residues. CDR3 DNA sequence: TGTGCCAGCAGTTCCACCCGGGGGAGGACAGGGGGTAAGAATGAGCAGTTCTTC. Translation gives CASSSTRGRTGGKNEQFF.

The rearrangement joins TRBV4-1 to TRBJ2-1, with TRBD2 as a possible D gene (7 bases). Trimming removed 0 bases at V and 7 bases at J, with 16 bases between. The CDR3 loop spans 16 amino acids. Germline V CDR1 and CDR2: MGHRA, YSYEKL. CDR3 DNA sequence: TGCGCCAGCAGCCAAGATAAGAGGGGGGGCCGGAATGAGCAGTTCTTC. This encodes CASSQDKRGGRNEQFF.

This clone was detected only once. V usage is TRBV7-2 and J usage is TRBJ1-4; the D gene is possibly TRBD1 (5 bases). The length of the CDR3 is 14 residues. The V gene's germline CDR1 is SGHTA and CDR2 FQGNSA. V lost 5 bases and J lost 3, with 10 bases in between. CDR3 coding DNA: TGTGCCAGCAGCCGGGGCTCACCTAATGAAAAACTGTTTTTT. Protein sequence: CASSRGSPNEKLFF. The full variable domain, its missing parts supplied by reference TRBV7-2 and TRBJ1-4, is GAGVSQSPSNKVTEKGKDVELRCDPISGHTALYWYRQSLGQGLEFLIYFQGNSAPDKSGLPSDRFSAERTGGSVSTLTIQRTQQEDSAVYLCASSRGSPNEKLFFGSGTQLSVL.

V usage is TRBV21-1 and J usage is TRBJ2-1; the table gives TRBD1 as D, unverified against the DNA. TRBV21-1 is assigned pseudogene status. This CDR3 is 18 amino acids long. The CDR3 loop is CASSKAGTVLSSYNEQFF. The CDR3 DNA follows: TGTGCCAGCAGCAAAGCTGGGACAGTTCTTAGCTCCTACAATGAGCAGTTCTTC.

The chain has TRBV4-2 and TRBJ2-4; 7 nucleotides agree with TRBD1. Germline-derived CDR1 and CDR2 are LGHNA and YNFKEQ. The CDR3 contains 13 residues. Unmatched junction bases numbered 5, after V lost 1 base and J lost 11 bases. CDR3 sequence reads: CASSQAQTGFQYF. Here the CDR3 DNA reads TGTGCCAGCAGCCAAGCCCAGACAGGGTTTCAGTACTTC.

The chain has TRBV5-1 and TRBJ1-6, with D unresolved. CDR1 and CDR2 (germline): SGHRS, YFSETQ. CDR3 length: 13 amino acids. V dropped 6 bases and J dropped 7 bases, with 11 bases sitting between them. CDR3: CASTSEINSPLHF. Written as DNA, the CDR3 is TGCGCCAGCACGTCCGAGATCAATTCACCCCTCCACTTT.

The genes are TRBV28 and TRBJ1-1, with D perhaps TRBD1 (5 bases). V lost 3 bases and J lost 0, with 8 bases in between. The length of the CDR3 is 14 residues. Germline CDR1 is MDHEN and CDR2 is SYDVKM. CDR3 sequence (DNA): TGTGCCAGCAGTTTCGGGGGGGTGAACACTGAAGCTTTCTTT. Translated: CASSFGGVNTEAFF.

This sequence joins TRBV18 and TRBJ1-2; 7 bases align to TRBD1. The germline gives CDR1 KGHSH, CDR2 LQKENI. V lost 2 bases to trimming and J lost 5 bases; unmatched junction nucleotides: 8. This CDR3 is built from 15 residues. The CDR3 spells CASSPYDRDRYGYTF. DNA for the CDR3: TGTGCCAGCTCACCATACGACAGGGACCGATATGGCTACACCTTC.

The chain joins TRBV10-3 to TRBJ2-2; 7 positions agree with TRBD1. Trimming removed 7 bases from V and 6 bases from J; junction bases left unmatched: 11. The CDR3 consists of 15 residues. Per the germline V gene, CDR1 is ENHRY and CDR2 is SYGVKD. CDR3 region: CAINTGVFGAGELFF. CDR3 DNA sequence: TGTGCCATCAATACAGGGGTTTTTGGGGCCGGGGAGCTGTTTTTT.

This chain uses TRBV4-1 with TRBJ2-7, with 7 bases identical to TRBD2. This CDR3 contains 16 residues. The germline V gene encodes CDR1 MGHRA and CDR2 YSYEKL. Losses at the gene ends were 0 bases for V and 1 base for J; bases not matched to a gene: 6. In DNA form, the CDR3 reads TGCGCCAGCAGCCAAGAAGTCGGGACTATTTCCTACGAGCAGTACTTC. This translates into CASSQEVGTISYEQYF.

The CDR3 reads CASSYKVTGLRSEAFF. In nucleotides, the CDR3 is TGTGCCAGCAGTTACAAGGTGACGGGGCTGAGGAGTGAAGCTTTCTTT. This sequence joins TRBV6-5 and TRBJ1-1; maybe TRBD1 (5 bases). Trimming shortened V by 2 bases and J by 7 bases, and 20 bases separated the two germline ends. Germline lookup yields CDR1 MNHEY and CDR2 SVGAGI. This CDR3 region has 16 residues.

The chain has TRBV6-5 and TRBJ1-2; 9 bases agree with TRBD1. The CDR3 runs to 16 residues. V gave up 2 bases and J gave up 1 base; unmatched junction bases: 5. The germline gives CDR1 MNHEY, CDR2 SVGAGI. The CDR3 nucleotides read TGTGCCAGCAGTTACGCCGGGACAGGGCTTAACTATGGCTACACCTTC. It codes for CASSYAGTGLNYGYTF.